This T cell receptor (beta chain) was retrieved from a study of shared clonotypes between healthy human individuals. The V gene's germline CDR1 is SGHAT and CDR2 FQNNGV. CDR3 length: 14 amino acids. V gave up 5 bases and J gave up 2 bases, with 13 bases separating them. Overall study findings and caveats: It was anticipated that sequencing depth would influence how many clonotypes donors shared.

As regards this clone: Its antigen is unknown. Other DNA sequences in this sample translate to the same CDR3.

The assay was immunoSEQ multiplex PCR, and TCRdb's table has in-frame clones only and misses some. This table holds roughly 500,000 clones, about 96% found once. This receptor was taken from a woman aged 30 to 39 in good health. Input material: naive CD4+ T cells sorted from blood. Subset in this sample: CD45RA+ positively selected. This chain joins TRBV11-2 and TRBJ2-7; D gene unclear. The CDR3 region is CASSTVAATYEQYF. For the CDR3, the DNA is TGTGCCAGCAGCACCGTGGCGGCGACCTACGAGCAGTACTTC.